The rows below give T cell receptor beta chains drawn from one sample of a study of T cell repertoires in cytomegalovirus infection. One entry per CDR3 protein, called by TCRdb with MiXCR from the reads. The sample shows 800,000 to 950,000 distinct CDR3 sequences, approximately 29% of them seen only once. These TCRs' antigens remain unknown. The specimen was cultured CD8+ T cells from PBMCs, collected from culture after CMV antigen stimulation. Receptors were obtained from a human donor in good health (CMV status not recorded). Some clones in this sample may be carry-over from other donors' samples. CDR3s include the opening cysteine and the closing phenylalanine or tryptophan. D genes are given only for firm matches. Expanded clones are given a class, and other clones once, few, many or no size at all.

clone_size j_call v_call d_call cdr3_aa cdr3_nt
. TRBJ2-3 TRBV2 TRBD1 CARTRDRGGESTDTQYF TGTGCCAGAACTCGGGACAGGGGCGGCGAAAGCACAGATACGCAGTATTTT
few TRBJ1-2 TRBV7-3 . CAIQVAYGYTF TGTGCCATCCAGGTTGCCTATGGCTACACCTTC
. TRBJ2-7 TRBV5-1 . CASSPGQGRPSYEQYF TGCGCCAGCAGCCCTGGCCAGGGACGCCCATCCTACGAGCAGTACTTC
. TRBJ2-3 TRBV12-3/TRBV12-4 . CASSPETSTDTQYF TGTGCCAGCAGTCCTGAGACTAGCACAGATACGCAGTATTTT
. TRBJ2-6 TRBV4-1 . CATGGIKYSGANVLTF TGCGCCACGGGGGGCATAAAATACTCTGGGGCCAACGTCCTGACTTTC
few TRBJ1-1 TRBV28 . CASSFGGDYGWDTEAFF TGTGCCAGCAGTTTCGGCGGGGATTATGGGTGGGACACTGAAGCTTTCTTT
. TRBJ1-1 TRBV25-1 . CVSSDLHHLNTEAFF TGTGTCAGCAGTGACCTACACCATCTGAACACTGAAGCTTTCTTT
. TRBJ2-2 TRBV7-1 . CASSPQDAGELFF TGTGCCAGCAGCCCTCAGGACGCCGGGGAGCTGTTTTTT
. TRBJ2-7 TRBV27 . CASSWGIKQYF TGTGCCAGCAGTTGGGGGATTAAGCAGTACTTC
. TRBJ2-7 TRBV12-3/TRBV12-4 TRBD1 CASSLRGQGGEQYF TGTGCCAGCAGTTTACGGGGACAGGGGGGGGAGCAGTACTTC
. TRBJ2-1 TRBV7-6 TRBD2 CVSSSEAGEYNEQFF TGTGTCAGTAGCTCGGAGGCGGGGGAGTACAATGAGCAGTTCTTC